This T cell receptor (beta chain) stems from a study of T cell responses to AZD1222 COVID-19 vaccine. This CDR3 spans 13 amino acids. CDR1 is SGHVS and CDR2 is FQNEAQ in the germline V gene. Trimming took 0 bases from V and 10 from J, leaving 10 bases between them. The method was immunoSEQ multiplex PCR; TCRdb's version includes in-frame clones alone and lacks a portion of them. Among under 110,000 clones listed, about 88% were seen once. This clonotype was sampled from an adult in good health. The chain has TRBV7-8 and TRBJ2-1, with D unclear. The input for sequencing was peripheral blood, taken on day 0 of AZD1222 vaccination. Here the CDR3 reads CASSLAEPYEQFF. The CDR3 region has the DNA TGTGCCAGCAGCTTAGCGGAGCCTTACGAGCAGTTCTTC. Based on the CDR3 plus reference TRBV7-8 and TRBJ2-1, the full variable domain is GAGVSQSPRYKVAKRGQDVALRCDPISGHVSLFWYQQALGQGPEFLTYFQNEAQLDKSGLPSDRFFAERPEGSVSTLKIQRTQQEDSAVYLCASSLAEPYEQFFGPGTRLTVL.